This TCR beta chain appears in the sequencing data of a study of T cell responses to AZD1222 COVID-19 vaccine. Here immunoSEQ multiplex PCR was the method, and the copy in TCRdb shows in-frame clones only, minus some. The sample yields over 100,000 clones, 75% to 90% seen once. V dropped 11 bases and J dropped 3 bases, with 13 bases sitting between them. The CDR3 extends over 12 amino acids. Germline CDR1 ENHRY, CDR2 SYGVKD. As to this clone: As yet, its antigen is unknown.

Findings of the study overall: Among those given AZD1222, only six were seropositive at baseline.

The receptor was isolated from an adult in good health. Sequencing was performed on peripheral blood, taken on day 0 of AZD1222 vaccination. V usage is TRBV10-3 and J usage is TRBJ1-1; tentatively, D is TRBD1 (5 bases). CDR3 sequence reads: CAASQGDTEAFF. Here the CDR3 DNA reads TGTGCCGCTTCTCAAGGGGACACTGAAGCTTTCTTT.